This record concerns one T cell receptor beta chain sequence. Sequencing used immunoSEQ multiplex PCR; TCRdb keeps in-frame clones, though not all of them. The table includes about 80,000 clones, around four fifths detected once. The data belong to a study of OX40 agonist ivuxolimab in advanced cancers. The germline V gene encodes CDR1 MDHEN and CDR2 SYDVKM. This CDR3 contains 15 residues. The ends lost 4 bases at V and 7 bases at J; junction bases unmatched: 10. The sample consisted of CD4+ or CD8+ T cells sorted from blood, taken in a trial of the OX40 agonist ivuxolimab. The TCR sequence derives from an adult with an advanced solid tumor such as melanoma, head and neck, liver or kidney cancer. The rearrangement joins TRBV28 to TRBJ1-5; TRBD1 matches 7 bases. CDR3 sequence: CASSSLTGARQPQHF. The CDR3 coding sequence is TGTGCCAGCAGTTCGTTAACAGGGGCGAGACAGCCCCAGCATTTT.